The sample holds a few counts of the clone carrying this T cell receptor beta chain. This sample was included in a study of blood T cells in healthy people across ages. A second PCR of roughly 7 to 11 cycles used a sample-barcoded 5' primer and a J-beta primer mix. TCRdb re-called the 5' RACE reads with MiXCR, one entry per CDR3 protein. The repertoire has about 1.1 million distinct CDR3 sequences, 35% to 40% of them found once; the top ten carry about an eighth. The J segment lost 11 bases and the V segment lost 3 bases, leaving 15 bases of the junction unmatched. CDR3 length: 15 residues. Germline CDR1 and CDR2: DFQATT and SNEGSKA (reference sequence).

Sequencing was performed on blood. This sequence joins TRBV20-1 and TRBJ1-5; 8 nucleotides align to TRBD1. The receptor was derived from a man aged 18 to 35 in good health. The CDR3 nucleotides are TGCAGTGCTAGCGGGGACAGGAGGTCCTTTGGGGCCCAGCATTTT. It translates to CSASGDRRSFGAQHF.